These 10 T cell receptor beta chains were all obtained from the same sample, sequenced in a study of shared clonotypes between healthy human individuals. Profiling relied on immunoSEQ multiplex PCR, and the TCRdb table lists in-frame clones only, not all of them. The profile covers more than 550,000 clones, with about 92% appearing a single time and 34% taken by the ten largest. The sample taken for sequencing was memory CD8+ T cells from PBMCs. Subset noted: CD45RO+ cells pooled with CCR7-negative TemRA cells. The source is a man aged 18 to 30 in good health. Some clones in this sample may be carry-over from other donors' samples.

V gene TRBV6-5 combines with J gene TRBJ2-7; 7 bases are shared with TRBD1. There are 13 residues in the CDR3. Germline CDR1 reads MNHEY; CDR2 reads SVGAGI. The junction had 3 bases not matched to a gene; V was cut back by 7 bases and J by 0 bases. The CDR3 is CASTDRDSYEQYF. CDR3 sequence (DNA): TGTGCCAGCACCGACAGGGACTCCTACGAGCAGTACTTC.

The chain carries TRBV27 and TRBJ1-2; no definite D call. Per germline, CDR1 MNHEY and CDR2 SMNVEV (reference sequence). The CDR3 has 13 residues. The V end lost 3 bases, the J end lost 8 bases, and 13 bases lay between the germline ends. The CDR3 coding sequence is TGTGCCAGCAGTTTTTATTGGGCGCGAGGCTACACCTTC. It specifies CASSFYWARGYTF.

The chain links TRBV27 to TRBJ2-5; TRBD1 is a possible D gene (6 bases). The CDR3 contains 15 residues. CDR1 and CDR2 (germline): MNHEY, SMNVEV (reference sequence). V lost 5 bases and J lost 3, with 16 bases in between. CDR3 in DNA: TGTGCCAGCAGTCCCACTCCGGGACACGAAGAGACCCAGTACTTC. This translates into CASSPTPGHEETQYF.

V is TRBV5-1 and J is TRBJ2-1, with 9 positions matching TRBD2. CDR3 length: 18 amino acids. The trim removed 4 bases at V and 0 bases at J, leaving 11 bases unmatched. Germline V CDR1 and CDR2: SGHRS, YFSETQ. Written as DNA, the CDR3 is TGCGCCAGCAGCCAATGGTCGGGACTAGCCTCCTCCTACAATGAGCAGTTCTTC. Encoded protein: CASSQWSGLASSYNEQFF.

The chain carries TRBV27 and TRBJ2-5, with D possibly TRBD2 on 5 matching bases. The CDR3 consists of 12 residues. V was shortened by 8 bases and J by 5 bases, with 12 bases between the two germline ends. From germline, CDR1 is MNHEY and CDR2 SMNVEV (reference sequence). The CDR3 reads CASGEWRETQYF. CDR3 DNA sequence: TGTGCCAGCGGCGAGTGGAGGGAGACCCAGTACTTC.

The rearrangement uses TRBV4-3 and TRBJ2-7; 7 bases match TRBD2. J was trimmed by 3 bases and V by 0 bases; bases with no gene match: 8. The CDR3 extends over 16 amino acids. CDR1 is LGHNA and CDR2 is YSLEER in the germline V gene. This CDR3 is CASSQDRGEGVYEQYF. CDR3 sequence (DNA): TGCGCCAGCAGCCAAGATCGGGGGGAGGGCGTCTACGAGCAGTACTTC.

The rearrangement joins TRBV10-2 to TRBJ1-5, with no clear D. The CDR3 has 11 amino acids. Looked up from germline, CDR1 is WSHSY and CDR2 is SAAADI. Trimming cost V 2 bases and J 11 bases, with 7 bases left between them. CDR3 sequence: CASSELGTQHF. The CDR3 nucleotides read TGCGCCAGCAGTGAGCTGGGGACCCAGCATTTT.

This chain connects TRBV4-2 to TRBJ1-4, with 8 bases aligning to TRBD1. The CDR3 runs to 17 residues. With 3 bases clipped from V and 0 bases from J, the junction kept 6 bases outside the gene matches. CDR1 is LGHNA and CDR2 is YNFKEQ in the germline V gene. The CDR3, as DNA: TGTGCCAGCAGCCACGGACAGGGAATAGCAACTAATGAAAAACTGTTTTTT. It specifies CASSHGQGIATNEKLFF.

The chain is built from TRBV30 and TRBJ2-5; the D is unclear. The end of the DNA is better explained by TRBJ2-7, so the J call may be wrong. CDR1 is GTSNPN, CDR2 SVGIG, per germline (reference sequence). The CDR3 is 14 amino acids. The CDR3 protein is CAWSRALIEYEQYF. In DNA, the CDR3 is TGTGCCTGGAGTAGGGCGCTAATTGAATACGAGCAGTACTTC.

To note about this clone: It differs at one base from a far larger clone, so likely a read error. Other DNA variants within this sample encode the same CDR3. The chain uses TRBV4-3 and TRBJ1-1, with D tentatively TRBD1 (5 bases). Germline CDR1 is LGHNA and CDR2 is YSLEER. This CDR3 has 15 residues. V lost 1 base, J lost 4 bases, and 13 bases lay in between. The CDR3 region has the DNA TGCGCCAGCAGCCAAGGGGACTGGTTGGGCACTGAAGCTTTCTTT. It codes for CASSQGDWLGTEAFF.